Listed below are T cell receptor beta chains from one sample, sequenced in a study of blood T cell repertoires in COVID-19. Measured with immunoSEQ multiplex PCR; TCRdb has only the in-frame clones, and not every one. Among some 98,000 clones listed, about 80% were seen once. The sequenced sample was peripheral blood. The source is a man aged 65-85 years with acute or convalescent COVID-19. The CDR3 runs from the conserved cysteine through the conserved F or W. D genes are given only for firm matches. Some rows mark clone size as missing; the rest say once, few, many or name a class of expanded clone.

TRBV7-2	NA	TRBJ2-3	NA	TGTGCCAGCAGCTTAGTGGCGGGGAGCACAGATACGCAGTATTTT	CASSLVAGSTDTQYF
TRBV7-9	NA	TRBJ1-5	NA	TGTGCCAGCAGCGGTCTAGGTGGAGGCAATCAGCCCCAGCATTTT	CASSGLGGGNQPQHF
TRBV7-3	TRBD2	TRBJ2-7	NA	TGTGCCAGCAGCTTAGGCGGGGGGGCAGCCTACGAGCAGTACTTC	CASSLGGGAAYEQYF
TRBV13	NA	TRBJ1-2	NA	TGTGCCAGCAGCTTAGTTAGGTTTGCAGGATTC	CASSLVRFAGF
TRBV7-9	NA	TRBJ2-6	NA	TGTGCCAGCAGCTTACGGGGAAGCTCTGGGGCCAACGTCCTGACTTTC	CASSLRGSSGANVLTF
TRBV30	NA	TRBJ1-1	NA	TGTGCCTGGGGACAGATAACCGCTGCTTTCTTT	CAWGQITAAFF
TRBV6-5	NA	TRBJ2-1	once	TGTGCCAGCAGTTCTCAGCGGGCAACCTACAATGAGCAGTTCTTC	CASSSQRATYNEQFF
TRBV18	TRBD2	TRBJ2-3	NA	TGTGCCAGCTCACTCACTAGCGGGAGTCCCGATACGCAGTATTTT	CASSLTSGSPDTQYF
TRBV9	NA	TRBJ1-2	NA	TGTGCCAGCAGCCCCACAAATTGGGGGGGAGCGCACTATGGCTACACCTTC	CASSPTNWGGAHYGYTF
TRBV9	TRBD1	TRBJ1-6	NA	TGTGCCAGCAGCCCCGGGACAGTCACAAGGGGGAATTCACCCCTCCACTTT	CASSPGTVTRGNSPLHF
TRBV6-5	TRBD1	TRBJ2-1	NA	TGTGCCAGCAGTTACTCCAACAGGGGGAGGAATGAGCAGTTCTTC	CASSYSNRGRNEQFF
TRBV5-1	TRBD1	TRBJ1-1	NA	TGCGCCAGCAGAGACAGGGGTTTTTTGAACACTGAAGCTTTCTTT	CASRDRGFLNTEAFF
TRBV11-2	NA	TRBJ2-6	NA	TGTGCCAGCAGCTTAGGGCCAGCGACTGGGGCCAACGTCCTGACTTTC	CASSLGPATGANVLTF
TRBV28	TRBD1	TRBJ1-2	NA	TGTGCCAGCAGTTTCGGGACAGGGTCCTATGGCTACACCTTC	CASSFGTGSYGYTF
TRBV5-6	NA	TRBJ1-2	NA	TGTGCCAGCAGCAGCTTTGCGGGTGTGGGAAGCTATGGCTACACCTTC	CASSSFAGVGSYGYTF
TRBV18	NA	TRBJ1-5	NA	TGTGCCAGCTCACCATCACGCGGGGGTCAGCCCCAGCATTTT	CASSPSRGGQPQHF
TRBV27	NA	TRBJ1-5	NA	TGTGCCAGCAGTTTAGCCTCCCAGACTAATCAGCCCCAGCATTTT	CASSLASQTNQPQHF
TRBV25-1	NA	TRBJ1-6	NA	TGTGCCAGCAGGGCAGGGTATTCACCCCTCCACTTT	CASRAGYSPLHF
TRBV6-5	NA	TRBJ2-3	few	TGTGCCAGCAGTCCACACAGGGCAGATACGCAGTATTTT	CASSPHRADTQYF
TRBV20-1	TRBD2	TRBJ2-1	NA	TGCAGTGCTAGTCCCACCCTGGGCGGGAGGGCTGACGAGCAGTTCTTC	CSASPTLGGRADEQFF
TRBV19	TRBD1	TRBJ2-1	NA	TGTGCCAGTAGTATCCTTGTAGGGGGCGCAAATGAGCAGTTCTTC	CASSILVGGANEQFF
TRBV4-1	NA	TRBJ1-1	NA	TGCGCCAGCAGCCAAGATGGTCCGGGGAAGGGGAACACTGAAGCTTTCTTT	CASSQDGPGKGNTEAFF
TRBV23-1	TRBD1	TRBJ2-1	NA	TGCGCCAGCAGTCAGCCGGACAGGGATTACAGCTCCTACAATGAGCAGTTCTTC	CASSQPDRDYSSYNEQFF
TRBV5-1	TRBD1	TRBJ1-2	NA	TGCGCCAGCAGCCCCAGGACAGGGGTACAGTATGGCTACACCTTC	CASSPRTGVQYGYTF
TRBV14	TRBD1	TRBJ2-1	few	TGTGCCAGCAGCCAACACGACAGGGGGCTGGTTTATGAGCAGTTCTTC	CASSQHDRGLVYEQFF
TRBV10-1	NA	TRBJ1-2	NA	TGCGCCAGCAGTGATAGAAAAAACTATGGCTACACCTTC	CASSDRKNYGYTF
TRBV5-5	NA	TRBJ1-2	NA	TGTGCCAGCAGCTACTCTAACTATGGCTACACCTTC	CASSYSNYGYTF
TRBV18	TRBD1	TRBJ1-5	NA	TGTGCCAGCTCACTATACGGACAGGGTAGCAATCAGCCCCAGCATTTT	CASSLYGQGSNQPQHF
TRBV10-2	TRBD1	TRBJ1-4	NA	TGCGCCAGCAGTGGGGACAGGGAGTTGCTGTTTTTT	CASSGDRELLFF
TRBV7-2	NA	TRBJ1-1	NA	TGTGCCAGCAGCTCAAATACAGGGCGAGGGGCTGAAGCTTTCTTT	CASSSNTGRGAEAFF
TRBV5-1	NA	TRBJ2-2	NA	TGCGCCAGCAGTCTCCAGACAGGGAACACCGGGGAGCTGTTTTTT	CASSLQTGNTGELFF
TRBV29-1	NA	TRBJ1-5	NA	TGCAGCGTTGACACAGGGAGGGGTCAGCCCCAGCATTTT	CSVDTGRGQPQHF
TRBV5-4	TRBD2	TRBJ2-5	NA	TGTGCCAGCAGCTTGGAAGGTAGCGGGAGGGCCACGGGGGAGACCCAGTACTTC	CASSLEGSGRATGETQYF
TRBV7-9	TRBD1	TRBJ1-1	NA	TGTGCCAGCAGCCTGTCACAGGGGGCTTCGTATGTGGCTTTCTTT	CASSLSQGASYVAFF
TRBV11-2	NA	TRBJ1-2	NA	TGTGCCAGCAGCTTACGAGCTAACTATGGCTACACCTTC	CASSLRANYGYTF
TRBV28	NA	TRBJ1-3	NA	TGTGCCAGCGCGACAGGTCCTGGAAACACCATATATTTT	CASATGPGNTIYF
TRBV2	TRBD1	TRBJ1-6	few	TGTGCCAGCAGAGGGACAGGGGGCTACAATTCACCCCTCCACTTT	CASRGTGGYNSPLHF
TRBV7-3	NA	TRBJ1-6	few	TGTGCCAGCAGCCTCACAGGGTCCGGGTCACCCCTCCACTTT	CASSLTGSGSPLHF
TRBV7-9	NA	TRBJ1-4	NA	TGTGCCAGCAGGTCTTACAACAGGGCAGCTGAGGATGAAAAACTGTTTTTT	CASRSYNRAAEDEKLFF
TRBV5-4	TRBD2	TRBJ2-3	NA	TGTGCCAGCAGCTTGGAGACTAGCGGGAATACAGATACGCAGTATTTT	CASSLETSGNTDTQYF
TRBV6-5	TRBD1	TRBJ2-1	NA	TGTGCCAGCAGAAAACAGGGGGCTGGATGGAATGAGCAGTTCTTC	CASRKQGAGWNEQFF
TRBV3-1/TRBV3-2	TRBD1	TRBJ1-2	NA	TGTGCCAGCAGCCAAGTGGGACAGGGGGATCGTGGCTACACCTTC	CASSQVGQGDRGYTF
TRBV3-1/TRBV3-2	TRBD2	TRBJ2-3	once	TGTGCCAGCAGCCAAGTCCCTGGGCTAGCGGGAGTAGGGGATACGCAGTATTTT	CASSQVPGLAGVGDTQYF
TRBV24-1	NA	TRBJ2-3	NA	TGTGCCACCAAAGCAGGAGGTTCAGATACGCAGTATTTT	CATKAGGSDTQYF
TRBV25-1	TRBD1	TRBJ1-5	NA	TGTGCCAGCAGTGGGGTAGGGGGCAGACAGCCCCAGCATTTT	CASSGVGGRQPQHF
TRBV5-6	NA	TRBJ1-2	NA	TGTGCCAGCAGCAAGGAGGACAGAATTAACTATGGCTACACCTTC	CASSKEDRINYGYTF
TRBV5-6	TRBD2	TRBJ2-1	NA	TGTGCCAGCAGCTTGTCGCGGGAGCTCGGTTTACGTGAGCAGTTCTTC	CASSLSRELGLREQFF
TRBV6-2/TRBV6-3	TRBD2	TRBJ2-1	NA	TGTGCCAGCAGTTACCCGACCGCGGGGAGTAGCGGGAGCTCCTACAATGAGCAGTTCTTC	CASSYPTAGSSGSSYNEQFF
TRBV11-2	NA	TRBJ2-1	once	TGTGCCAGCAGCTTAGAGCGGCTTAATGAGCAGTTCTTC	CASSLERLNEQFF
TRBV28	NA	TRBJ1-3	NA	TGTGCCAGCAGTTTAGGGGCTAGCTCTGGAAACACCATATATTTT	CASSLGASSGNTIYF
TRBV19	TRBD1	TRBJ1-5	NA	TGTGCCAGCAATCTCCTTTGGGACAGGGAGAATCAGCCCCAGCATTTT	CASNLLWDRENQPQHF
TRBV7-9	NA	TRBJ1-4	NA	TGTGCCAGCAGCCTTCAGGCGACGGGGAATGAAAAACTGTTTTTT	CASSLQATGNEKLFF